A selection of T cell receptor beta chains follows, all from one sample in a study of T cell responses to AZD1222 COVID-19 vaccine. The method was immunoSEQ multiplex PCR; TCRdb's version includes in-frame clones alone and lacks a portion of them. The sample carries 100,000 to 150,000 clones, 80% to 95% recorded once. The sample in question was peripheral blood, obtained 28 days after the second AZD1222 dose. These TCRs come from an adult who received the AZD1222 COVID-19 vaccine. Both conserved end residues are part of each CDR3.

V gene,J gene,CDR3 protein
TRBV7-9,TRBJ2-1,CASSLSGFEQFF
TRBV27,TRBJ1-1,CASSLSGWEGWTEAFF
TRBV27,TRBJ2-1,CASSLSGSSYNEQFF
TRBV25-1,TRBJ2-7,CAVGGPSSYEQYF
TRBV6-5,TRBJ1-1,CASSYSGTGGQTEAFF
TRBV13,TRBJ2-1,CASRGGGGEQFF
TRBV30,TRBJ1-5,CAWAPTGYQPQHF
TRBV18,TRBJ2-7,CASSPVDSRLAGGPSEYF
TRBV15,TRBJ2-7,CATSSYRDPSPYEQYF
TRBV18,TRBJ2-7,CASSPLAGVNEQYF
TRBV11-1,TRBJ1-1,CASSMQGGTKAFF
TRBV4-3,TRBJ1-2,CASSQGGYESNYGYTF
TRBV5-4,TRBJ2-1,CASSRWTSGPYNEQFF
TRBV5-1,TRBJ1-1,CASRGTGGGTEAFF
TRBV7-2,TRBJ2-7,CASSLEGTGAYEQYF
TRBV11-3,TRBJ1-1,CASSLGPGAAEAFF
TRBV14,TRBJ2-2,CASSQVGTGELFF
TRBV5-1,TRBJ2-7,CASSPRSGVGVGEQYF
TRBV6-5,TRBJ2-5,CASSKPQGTQETQYF
TRBV6-2/TRBV6-3,TRBJ1-1,CASSSSPGRDTEAFF
TRBV30,TRBJ1-2,CAWSRDGADGYTF
TRBV9,TRBJ2-5,CASSVSVGQETQYF
TRBV5-1,TRBJ1-2,CASSSGQGIYGYTF
TRBV25-1,TRBJ2-1,CASSEFSGTREFF
TRBV9,TRBJ1-6,CASSVFPGTGVSPLHF
TRBV6-6,TRBJ2-7,CASSSPPLTGTYEQYF
TRBV7-2,TRBJ1-1,CASSLEGRVGTEAFF
TRBV7-3,TRBJ2-2,CASSLAGSTGELFF
TRBV7-6,TRBJ2-1,CASSLRSPGGTGSSYNEQFF
TRBV9,TRBJ2-5,CASSVGELYQETQYF
TRBV7-3,TRBJ2-2,CASRGLAGSGELFF
TRBV5-6,TRBJ1-1,CASSFLTENTEAFF
TRBV7-2,TRBJ2-4,CASSSSGTGGQKNIQYF
TRBV19,TRBJ2-6,CASKQIAPGANVLTF
TRBV19,TRBJ1-1,CASSFDRGTEAFF
TRBV11-2,TRBJ1-3,CASSNRTAVSGNTIYF
TRBV24-1,TRBJ2-7,CATSEGGQGVAYEQYF
TRBV18,TRBJ1-5,CASSPDRGAINQPQHF
TRBV12-3/TRBV12-4,TRBJ2-2,CASSLLGVVELFF
TRBV5-1,TRBJ1-6,CASSDLRQGGNSPLHF
TRBV7-8,TRBJ2-7,CASSLVPTSLYEQYF
TRBV5-1,TRBJ2-7,CASSLEGPRSYEQYF
TRBV29-1,TRBJ2-4,CSGTVILAKNIQYF
TRBV6-5,TRBJ1-3,CASSSRPRAGNTIYF
TRBV7-3,TRBJ2-1,CASSFTWRGAVDEQFF